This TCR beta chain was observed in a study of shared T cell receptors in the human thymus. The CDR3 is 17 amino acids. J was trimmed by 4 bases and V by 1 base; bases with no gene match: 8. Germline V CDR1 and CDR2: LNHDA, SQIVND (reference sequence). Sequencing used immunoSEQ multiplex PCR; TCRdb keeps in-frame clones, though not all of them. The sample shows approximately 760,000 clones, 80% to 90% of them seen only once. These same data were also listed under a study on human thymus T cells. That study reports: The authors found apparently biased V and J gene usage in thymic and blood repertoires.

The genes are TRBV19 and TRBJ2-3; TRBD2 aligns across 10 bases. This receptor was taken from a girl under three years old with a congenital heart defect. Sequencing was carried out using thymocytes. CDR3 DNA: TGTGCCAGTAGTATAGGAGGGCTAGCGGGGGACCCAGATACGCAGTATTTT. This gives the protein CASSIGGLAGDPDTQYF.